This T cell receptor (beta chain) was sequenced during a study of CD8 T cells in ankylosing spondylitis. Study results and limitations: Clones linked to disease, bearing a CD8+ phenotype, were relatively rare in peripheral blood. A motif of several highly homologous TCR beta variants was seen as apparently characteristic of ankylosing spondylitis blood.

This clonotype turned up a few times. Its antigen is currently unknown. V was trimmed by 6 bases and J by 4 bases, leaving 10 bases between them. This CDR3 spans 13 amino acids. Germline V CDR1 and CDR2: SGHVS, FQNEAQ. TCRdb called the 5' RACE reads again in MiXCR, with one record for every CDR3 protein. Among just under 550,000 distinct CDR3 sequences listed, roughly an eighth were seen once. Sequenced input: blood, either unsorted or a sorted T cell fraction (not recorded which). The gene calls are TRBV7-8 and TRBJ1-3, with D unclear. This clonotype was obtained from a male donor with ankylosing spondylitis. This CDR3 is CASSIDLGNTIYF. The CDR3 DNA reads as TGTGCCAGCAGTATAGATTTGGGAAACACCATATATTTT.